Each of the 7 T cell receptor beta chains below was sequenced from the same sample in a study of T cell responses to AZD1222 COVID-19 vaccine. The table came from immunoSEQ multiplex PCR; TCRdb's copy has only in-frame clones and leaves some out. In the table there are 150,000 to 200,000 clones, under 95% of which are singletons. Sequenced material: peripheral blood, taken 28 days after the second AZD1222 dose. The origin of the receptors is an adult who received the AZD1222 COVID-19 vaccine.

The V call is TRBV27, the J call TRBJ2-7; either TRBD1 or TRBD2 may fit D (5 bases each). In germline, CDR1 is MNHEY, CDR2 SMNVEV (reference sequence). This CDR3 is built from 14 residues. V was clipped by 7 bases and J by 2 bases, with 15 bases between them. The CDR3 here is CASTSRGPPYEQYF. In DNA form, the CDR3 reads TGTGCCAGCACCTCCCGGGGACCACCCTACGAGCAGTACTTC.

The gene calls are TRBV5-1 and TRBJ1-2; a weak D match, TRBD1 (5 bases). CDR1 and CDR2 (germline): SGHRS, YFSETQ. Trimming removed 3 bases from V and 6 bases from J, with 12 bases in between. The CDR3 is 13 residues long. The CDR3 region is CASSSDSQHGYTF. DNA for the CDR3: TGCGCCAGCAGCTCTGACAGTCAACATGGCTACACCTTC.

In this sample, this clone turned up a few times. Other DNA sequences in this specimen translate into the identical CDR3. The chain combines TRBV19 with TRBJ2-7; possibly TRBD1 or TRBD2 for D (5 bases each). The CDR3 has 15 residues. Trimming took off 1 base at V and 0 bases at J, with 10 bases between the two ends. CDR1 LNHDA and CDR2 SQIVND come from the germline V gene (reference sequence). The CDR3 region is CASSIGAGSSYEQYF. In nucleotides, the CDR3 is TGTGCCAGTAGTATAGGTGCAGGGAGCTCCTACGAGCAGTACTTC.

The chain is built from TRBV19 and TRBJ1-4, with TRBD1 as a possible D gene (5 bases). The CDR3 length is 17 residues. Germline CDR1 LNHDA, CDR2 SQIVND (reference sequence). The V end was cut by 5 bases, the J end by 3 bases, with 19 bases between. CDR3 sequence reads: CASSPRDSREANEKLFF. The CDR3 DNA is TGTGCCAGTAGTCCTCGGGACTCCCGGGAGGCTAATGAAAAACTGTTTTTT.

This chain connects TRBV6-6 to TRBJ1-1; D might be TRBD1 (6 bases). This CDR3 is 13 amino acids long. Trimming removed 2 bases at V and 3 bases at J, with 7 bases between. From germline, CDR1 is MNHNY and CDR2 SVGAGI (reference sequence). The CDR3: CASSYGGHTEAFF. The DNA for the CDR3 is TGTGCCAGCAGTTACGGGGGGCACACTGAAGCTTTCTTT.

This clone was seen more than once but under ten times. The chain recombines TRBV11-2 with TRBJ1-3; D perhaps matches TRBD1 (5 bases). Germline CDR1 is SGHAT and CDR2 is FQNNGV. The CDR3 length is 14 residues. V lost 4 bases and J lost 4, with 11 bases in between. This CDR3 is CASSSRVSGNTIYF. The CDR3 bases are TGTGCCAGCAGCTCCAGGGTATCGGGAAACACCATATATTTT.

This chain connects TRBV29-1 to TRBJ1-1; D uncertain. There are 14 residues in the CDR3. Germline V gives CDR1 SQVTM, CDR2 ANQGSEA. V lost 1 base and J 1 base, leaving 10 bases between the germline ends. Written as DNA, the CDR3 is TGCAGCGTTGAAGGGTGGGATGGGAACACTGAAGCTTTCTTT. Protein sequence: CSVEGWDGNTEAFF.